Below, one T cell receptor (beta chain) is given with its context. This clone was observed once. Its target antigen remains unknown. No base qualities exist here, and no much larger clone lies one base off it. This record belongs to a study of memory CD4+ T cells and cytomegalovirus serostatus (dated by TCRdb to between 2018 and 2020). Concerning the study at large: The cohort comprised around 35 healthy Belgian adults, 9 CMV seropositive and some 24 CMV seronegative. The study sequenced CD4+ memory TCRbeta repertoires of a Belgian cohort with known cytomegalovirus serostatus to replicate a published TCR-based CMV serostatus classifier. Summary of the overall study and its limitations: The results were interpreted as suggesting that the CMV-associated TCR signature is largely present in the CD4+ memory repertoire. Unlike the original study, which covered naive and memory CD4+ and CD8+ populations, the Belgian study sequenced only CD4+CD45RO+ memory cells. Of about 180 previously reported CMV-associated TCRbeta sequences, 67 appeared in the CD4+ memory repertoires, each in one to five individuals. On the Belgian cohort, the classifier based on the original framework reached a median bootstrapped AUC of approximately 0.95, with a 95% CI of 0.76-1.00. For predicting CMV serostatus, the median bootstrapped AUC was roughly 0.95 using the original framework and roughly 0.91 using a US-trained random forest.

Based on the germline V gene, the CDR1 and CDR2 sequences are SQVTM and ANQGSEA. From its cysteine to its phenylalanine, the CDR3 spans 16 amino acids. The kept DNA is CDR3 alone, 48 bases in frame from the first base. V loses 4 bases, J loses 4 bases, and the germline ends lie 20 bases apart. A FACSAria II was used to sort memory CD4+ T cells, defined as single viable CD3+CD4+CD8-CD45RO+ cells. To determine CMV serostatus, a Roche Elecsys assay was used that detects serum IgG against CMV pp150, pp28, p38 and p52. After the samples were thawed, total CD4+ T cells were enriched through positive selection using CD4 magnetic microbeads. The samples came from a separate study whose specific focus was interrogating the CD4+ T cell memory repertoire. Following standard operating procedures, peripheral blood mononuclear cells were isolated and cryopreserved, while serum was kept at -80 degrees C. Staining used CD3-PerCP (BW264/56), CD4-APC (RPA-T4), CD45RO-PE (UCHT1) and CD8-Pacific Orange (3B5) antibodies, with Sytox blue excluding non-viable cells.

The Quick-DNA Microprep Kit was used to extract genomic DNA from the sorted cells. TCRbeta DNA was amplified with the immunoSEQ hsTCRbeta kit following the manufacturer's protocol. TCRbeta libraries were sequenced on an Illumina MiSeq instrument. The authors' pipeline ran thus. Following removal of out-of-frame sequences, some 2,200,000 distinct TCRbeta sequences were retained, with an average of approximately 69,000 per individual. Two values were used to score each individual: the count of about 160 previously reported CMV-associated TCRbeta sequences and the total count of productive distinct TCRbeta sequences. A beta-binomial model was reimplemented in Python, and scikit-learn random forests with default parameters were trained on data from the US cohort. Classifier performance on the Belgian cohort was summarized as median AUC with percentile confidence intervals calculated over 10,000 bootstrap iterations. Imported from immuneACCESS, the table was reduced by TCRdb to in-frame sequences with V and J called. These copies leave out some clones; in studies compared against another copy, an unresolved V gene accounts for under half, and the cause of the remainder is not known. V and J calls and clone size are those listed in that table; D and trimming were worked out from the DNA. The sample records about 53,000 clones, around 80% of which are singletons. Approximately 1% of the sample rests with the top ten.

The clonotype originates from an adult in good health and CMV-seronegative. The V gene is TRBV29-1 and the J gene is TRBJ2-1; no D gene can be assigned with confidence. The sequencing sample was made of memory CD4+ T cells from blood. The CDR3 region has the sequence CSVGLVSSRLYNEQFF. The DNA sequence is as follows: TGCAGCGTTGGACTTGTGAGCTCGCGACTTTACAATGAGCAGTTCTTC.